Below are 6 T cell receptor beta chains sequenced from a single sample in a study of blood T cell repertoires in COVID-19. The data were produced by immunoSEQ multiplex PCR, yet TCRdb's version contains in-frame clones alone and is incomplete. Here the sample spans about 190,000 clones, 90% being singletons. Sequenced material: peripheral blood. The receptor set was obtained from a man aged 50-60 years with acute or convalescent COVID-19.

The J gene is TRBJ2-5, the V gene TRBV27; 11 nucleotides match TRBD2. There are 17 residues in the CDR3. J lost 1 base, V lost 1 base, and 5 bases had no gene match. The germline V gene has CDR1 MNHEY and CDR2 SMNVEV (reference sequence). The CDR3 reads CASSLFGTSGVQETQYF. The CDR3 nucleotides are TGTGCCAGCAGTTTATTTGGGACTAGCGGAGTCCAAGAGACCCAGTACTTC.

The V gene is TRBV7-6, the J gene TRBJ2-5; TRBD1 might be the D (5 bases). V was shortened by 1 base and J by 5 bases, with 14 bases between the two germline ends. CDR1 is SGHVS, CDR2 FNYEAQ, per germline. The CDR3 totals 15 residues. CDR3 sequence reads: CASSLGPSGWETQYF. As DNA, the CDR3 is TGTGCCAGCAGCTTAGGACCCTCAGGGTGGGAGACCCAGTACTTC.

The chain carries TRBV27 and TRBJ2-3, with TRBD2 identical over 8 bases. V dropped 0 bases and J dropped 0; count of bases not matched to a gene: 5. The length of the CDR3 is 17 residues. CDR1 is MNHEY, CDR2 SMNVEV, per germline (reference sequence). The CDR3 protein is CASSLSSSGVSTDTQYF. The CDR3 region has the DNA TGTGCCAGCAGTTTATCGAGTAGCGGGGTTAGCACAGATACGCAGTATTTT.

This clone was seen only once. The chain couples TRBV27 to TRBJ2-2; 8 bases match TRBD2. CDR3 size: 16 residues. The junction had 12 bases not matched to a gene; V was cut back by 6 bases and J by 6 bases. Germline CDR1 MNHEY, CDR2 SMNVEV (reference sequence). CDR3 coding DNA: TGTGCCAGCAGGCCCTGGACGGGAGGGCCGGCCGGGGAGCTGTTTTTT. This sequence encodes CASRPWTGGPAGELFF.

The gene calls are TRBV23-1 and TRBJ2-4; 7 bases match TRBD1. TRBV23-1 is recorded as an ORF, its role being uncertain. Losses at the gene ends were 3 bases for V and 0 bases for J; bases not matched to a gene: 14. CDR3 size: 19 residues. DNA of the CDR3: TGCGCCAGCAGTCAGTCCCCTAAACAGGGGAAAATAGCCAAAAACATTCAGTACTTC. Its translation: CASSQSPKQGKIAKNIQYF.

The chain uses TRBV6-5 and TRBJ2-5; D gene ambiguous. This CDR3 has 15 residues. The germline V gene encodes CDR1 MNHEY and CDR2 SVGAGI. V was clipped by 3 bases and J by 5 bases, with 16 bases between them. CDR3 in amino acids: CASSYLSRPVETQYF. In DNA, the CDR3 is TGTGCCAGCAGTTATCTGTCCAGGCCTGTTGAGACCCAGTACTTC.